This TCR beta chain is drawn from a study of blood T cell repertoires in COVID-19. Overall study: The United States, Italy and Spain were the sources of the acute and convalescent COVID-19 samples.

Two negative PCRs, clearance, or symptom resolution had been documented for recovered Cohort 3 donors. The germline V and J ends were trimmed by 7 bases and 4 bases, with 17 bases remaining between them. CDR1 and CDR2 (germline): LNHDA, SQIVND (reference sequence). The CDR3 length is 15 residues. Some clones are missing from TCRdb's copy, which holds only in-frame ones; the method was immunoSEQ multiplex PCR. The sample yields around 330,000 clones, 89% seen once. The sequence derives from a woman in her forties who had recovered from COVID-19. V gene TRBV19 combines with J gene TRBJ2-1, with D maybe TRBD2 (6 bases). Sequenced: PBMCs or T cells enriched from blood (not recorded which). This CDR3 is CASNSLEGKYNEQFF. The CDR3, as DNA: TGTGCCAGTAATTCGCTGGAGGGCAAGTACAATGAGCAGTTCTTC.